These 12 T cell receptor beta chains were all obtained from the same sample, sequenced in a study of blood T cells in healthy people across ages. The authors ran a second PCR of about 7 to 11 cycles using a sample-barcoded 5' primer and a J-beta primer mix. TCRdb redid the calling of the 5' RACE reads with MiXCR, one entry per CDR3 protein. Of more than 1,000,000 distinct CDR3 sequences listed, roughly a quarter are singletons. The same data also contributed to another study, on T cells of mothers and their children.

The specimen was blood. These receptor sequences come from a girl aged 2 to 10 in good health.

The genes are TRBV4-2 and TRBJ2-7; TRBD1 agrees at 7 bases. The V gene end was trimmed by 0 bases and the J gene end by 6 bases; junction bases not matched to a gene: 5. CDR1 is LGHNA, CDR2 YNFKEQ, per germline. This CDR3 is 14 amino acids long. The CDR3 DNA reads TGTGCCAGCAGCCAAGAGGGACAGAGGAGCGAGCAGTACTTC. The encoded protein is CASSQEGQRSEQYF.

This clonotype was seen a few times. This chain uses TRBV4-3 with TRBJ1-1; D is perhaps TRBD1 (5 bases). The length of the CDR3 is 16 residues. The V and J ends lost 0 bases and 3 bases respectively, with 14 bases between them. CDR1 and CDR2 (germline): LGHNA, YSLEER. This chain's CDR3 is CASSQESLEGYTEAFF. The CDR3 region has the DNA TGCGCCAGCAGCCAAGAGAGCCTGGAGGGGTACACTGAAGCTTTCTTT.

The chain is built from TRBV27 and TRBJ2-1; 10 positions agree with TRBD2. The J segment lost 4 bases and the V segment lost 2 bases, leaving 5 bases of the junction unmatched. The length of the CDR3 is 16 residues. CDR1 and CDR2 from the germline V gene are MNHEY and SMNVEV (reference sequence). The CDR3, as DNA: TGTGCCAGCAGTTTAATGGTAGCGGGAGGTTACAATGAGCAGTTCTTC. It encodes CASSLMVAGGYNEQFF.

In its sample, this clonotype was seen a few times. The chain is built from TRBV7-3 and TRBJ2-5; D is possibly TRBD1 or TRBD2 (6 bases each). This CDR3 has 14 amino acids. V was trimmed by 5 bases and J by 5 bases, leaving 15 bases between them. The V gene's germline CDR1 is SGHTA and CDR2 FQGTGA. The CDR3 nucleotides are TGTGCCAGCAGCCGTTGGGGGGCGGGGGAGACCCAGTACTTC. It translates to CASSRWGAGETQYF.

CDR3 nucleotide sequence: TGTGCCAGCAGCTTGAAAACTAGCGGTCCTCCCTCCTACGAGCAGTACTTC. This translates into CASSLKTSGPPSYEQYF. This chain connects TRBV7-9 to TRBJ2-7; 8 bases are shared with TRBD2. CDR1 and CDR2 (germline): SEHNR, FQNEAQ (reference sequence). The CDR3 is made up of 17 amino acids. V dropped 3 bases and J dropped 0; count of bases not matched to a gene: 10.

There are a few counts of this clonotype. The chain combines TRBV7-3 with TRBJ2-1, with 9 bases lining up with TRBD2. The CDR3 has 16 residues. Germline V gene data show CDR1 as SGHTA and CDR2 as FQGTGA. Losses at the gene ends were 5 bases for V and 10 bases for J; bases not matched to a gene: 15. This CDR3 is CASSRELTGLASEQFF. The DNA for the CDR3 is TGTGCCAGCAGCCGAGAACTAACGGGACTAGCCTCCGAGCAGTTCTTC.

This clonotype was seen more than once but under ten times. The gene calls are TRBV12-3 or TRBV12-4 and TRBJ2-5; 9 bases agree with TRBD2. The CDR3 is 15 amino acids. V gave up 1 base and J gave up 6 bases; unmatched junction bases: 6. CDR3 sequence reads: CASSLEAGGPKTQYF. The CDR3 DNA is TGTGCCAGCAGTTTAGAGGCGGGAGGGCCCAAGACCCAGTACTTC.

This clonotype appeared a few times. The chain couples TRBV20-1 to TRBJ2-3; 8 bases line up with TRBD2. Per the germline V gene, CDR1 is DFQATT and CDR2 is SNEGSKA (reference sequence). The CDR3 sequence is 13 residues long. V lost 4 bases, J lost 6 bases, and 6 bases stayed unmatched. The CDR3 region is CSATLAGTDTQYF. CDR3 DNA: TGCAGTGCTACCTTAGCGGGGACCGATACGCAGTATTTT.

This clonotype has only a few counts. The rearrangement links TRBV10-3 to TRBJ2-3, with TRBD2 as a possible D gene (5 bases). The CDR3 is made up of 13 amino acids. V was pared by 2 bases and J by 6 bases, with 9 bases between. The germline gives CDR1 ENHRY, CDR2 SYGVKD. The CDR3 spells CAISEGGKDTQYF. The CDR3 DNA sequence: TGTGCCATCAGTGAGGGAGGAAAGGATACGCAGTATTTT.

About this clonotype itself: The CDR3 end shows no conserved phenylalanine or tryptophan, and so a read error is likely. This sequence joins TRBV9 and TRBJ1-6; 8 positions agree with TRBD1. This CDR3 is built from 14 residues. Germline loops: CDR1 SGDLS, CDR2 YYNGEE. The V gene end was trimmed by 3 bases and the J gene end by 10 bases; junction bases not matched to a gene: 6. CDR3 coding DNA: TGTGCCAGCAGCGGAACAGGGGGTGGATCACCCCTCCACTCT. Protein sequence: CASSGTGGGSPLHS.

This rearrangement joins TRBV28 to TRBJ2-5; D gene unclear. With 3 bases removed from V and 0 bases from J, the gap between germline ends came to 8 bases. The CDR3 contains 14 residues. Germline CDR1 MDHEN, CDR2 SYDVKM. The CDR3 DNA sequence: TGTGCCAGCAGTTTGTTCGGAGACCAAGAGACCCAGTACTTC. Protein: CASSLFGDQETQYF.

V usage is TRBV15 and J usage is TRBJ2-5; TRBD1 is a possible D gene (5 bases). Trimming left V 1 base short and J 7 bases short, with 13 bases between. Germline values: CDR1 LNHNV, CDR2 YYDKDF (reference sequence). The CDR3 is 14 amino acids. CDR3 sequence (DNA): TGTGCCACCAGCAGAGGGGGCAGCCCCGGGACCCAGTACTTC. The encoded protein is CATSRGGSPGTQYF.